This entry lists 18 T cell receptor beta chains sequenced from one sample in a study of T cells in Graves' hyperthyroidism and ophthalmopathy. Regions amplified from RNA transcripts were the TCR beta CDR3 regions. The primer set for the first-round RT-PCR of the TCR CDR3 was HTBI. MiXCR, applied by TCRdb to the multiplex PCR reads, yields one record per CDR3 protein. The data hold more than 550,000 distinct CDR3 sequences, with under 20% observed a single time. The sample comprised blood. The receptors shown here come from a woman aged 45-60 years with Graves' hyperthyroidism that later progressed to Graves' ophthalmopathy.

The chain joins TRBV3-1 to TRBJ1-6, with D perhaps TRBD1 (5 bases). CDR3 length: 16 residues. V was clipped by 4 bases and J by 0 bases, with 10 bases between them. CDR1 is LGHDT, CDR2 YNNKEL, per germline (reference sequence). Here the CDR3 reads CASSRQISSYNSPLHF. Written as DNA, the CDR3 is TGTGCCAGCAGCCGACAGATAAGCTCCTATAATTCACCCCTCCACTTT.

This clonotype showed up just a few times. This sequence joins TRBV20-1 and TRBJ2-5, with TRBD2 matching over 8 bases. This CDR3 comprises 16 residues. In germline, CDR1 is DFQATT, CDR2 SNEGSKA (reference sequence). V gave up 6 bases and J gave up 3 bases; unmatched junction bases: 15. CDR3 sequence reads: CSANIFAETSEETQYF. CDR3 sequence (DNA): TGCAGTGCCAATATCTTTGCCGAGACTAGCGAAGAGACCCAGTACTTC.

This clonotype was seen repeatedly, ten times or more. J is TRBJ1-2 and V is TRBV11-2, with D possibly TRBD1 on 5 matching bases. CDR1 is SGHAT, CDR2 FQNNGV, per germline. Trimming shortened V by 4 bases and J by 8 bases, and 14 bases separated the two germline ends. The CDR3 sequence is 13 residues long. The CDR3 bases are TGTGCCAGCAGCTCCCCCGTGGGGGTAGGCTACACCTTC. It yields the protein CASSSPVGVGYTF.

The chain is built from TRBV12-3 or TRBV12-4 and TRBJ1-5, with D unclear. V was cut by 3 bases and J by 4 bases, with 7 bases left in between. The CDR3 runs 13 residues. Here the CDR3 reads CASSFRENQPQHF. Here the CDR3 DNA reads TGTGCCAGCAGTTTTCGTGAGAATCAGCCCCAGCATTTT.

The rearrangement joins TRBV7-9 to TRBJ1-2, with 9 nucleotides matching TRBD1. The germline V gene encodes CDR1 SEHNR and CDR2 FQNEAQ (reference sequence). CDR3 size: 12 residues. The J segment lost 8 bases and the V segment lost 8 bases, leaving 6 bases of the junction unmatched. CDR3 nucleotide sequence: TGTGCCAGCGAGGGACAGGGCGACGGCTACACCTTC. It is translated as CASEGQGDGYTF.

This clonotype was seen more than once but under ten times. The chain joins TRBV6-1 to TRBJ1-5; TRBD1 matches 8 bases. The CDR3 sequence is 16 residues long. V lost 4 bases, J lost 4 bases, and 9 bases stayed unmatched. Germline CDR1 MNHNS, CDR2 SASEGT. The CDR3 bases are TGTGCCAGCAGTGTAGCCGGGACAGGCAAAAATCAGCCCCAGCATTTT. Translating it yields CASSVAGTGKNQPQHF.

This chain connects TRBV5-1 to TRBJ2-2; 8 nucleotides align to TRBD2. The germline gives CDR1 SGHRS, CDR2 YFSETQ. Unmatched junction bases numbered 9, after V lost 6 bases and J lost 5 bases. The CDR3 runs 15 residues. CDR3 bases: TGCGCCAGCACCCAACTAGCGGAAGCAACCGGGGAGCTGTTTTTT. Translation: CASTQLAEATGELFF. Full variable domain (remainder filled in from reference TRBV5-1 and TRBJ2-2): KAGVTQTPRYLIKTRGQQVTLSCSPISGHRSVSWYQQTPGQGLQFLFEYFSETQRNKGNFPGRFSGRQFSNSRSEMNVSTLELGDSALYLCASTQLAEATGELFFGEGSRLTVL.

The V gene is TRBV4-1, the J gene TRBJ1-2; D is undetermined. Per germline, CDR1 MGHRA and CDR2 YSYEKL. The CDR3 has 15 residues. V was pared by 0 bases and J by 6 bases, with 14 bases between. The CDR3 DNA reads TGCGCCAGCAGCCAAGATTTAAGGGAGCGAAATGGCTACACCTTC. It translates to CASSQDLRERNGYTF.

This clonotype was picked up many times. V and J are TRBV12-3 or TRBV12-4 and TRBJ2-7, with D maybe TRBD1 (6 bases). The CDR3 is 14 amino acids. Trimming cost V 7 bases and J 3 bases, with 16 bases left between them. The CDR3 DNA is TGTGCCAGCAAACGGGACACTGGCTTCTACGAGCAGTACTTC. As protein: CASKRDTGFYEQYF.

This clonotype was recorded at least ten times. V and J are TRBV2 and TRBJ2-4; 7 bases match TRBD1. Germline V gene data show CDR1 as SNHLY and CDR2 as FYNNEI. This CDR3 contains 15 residues. The V gene end was trimmed by 6 bases and the J gene end by 0 bases; junction bases not matched to a gene: 5. The CDR3 loop reads CASRETGIAKNIQYF. The CDR3 nucleotides read TGTGCCAGCAGGGAGACAGGGATAGCCAAAAACATTCAGTACTTC.

This clonotype was found a few times. V gene TRBV27 combines with J gene TRBJ2-2; D is undetermined. In germline, CDR1 is MNHEY, CDR2 SMNVEV (reference sequence). Trimming removed 4 bases at V and 6 bases at J, with 12 bases between. The CDR3 has 14 residues. The CDR3 DNA follows: TGTGCCAGCAGTTCCGGTCAGTCTCCCGGGGAGCTGTTTTTT. Translation gives CASSSGQSPGELFF.

The genes are TRBV29-1 and TRBJ2-3, with 9 bases lining up with TRBD1. The CDR3 spans 15 residues. The V segment lost 6 bases and the J segment 3 bases; nucleotides outside the gene matches: 10. CDR1 is SQVTM, CDR2 ANQGSEA, per germline. Here the CDR3 reads CSVETGTGWTDTQYF. The CDR3 DNA reads TGCAGCGTAGAAACCGGGACAGGGTGGACAGATACGCAGTATTTT.

Ten or more counts support this clonotype. The CDR3 region is CASSLDAPGQHTEAFF. The CDR3 DNA is TGTGCCAGCAGCTTAGATGCTCCGGGACAGCACACTGAAGCTTTCTTT. The chain links TRBV11-2 to TRBJ1-1; TRBD1 matches at 7 bases. Per germline, CDR1 SGHAT and CDR2 FQNNGV. The trim removed 0 bases at V and 3 bases at J, leaving 7 bases unmatched. CDR3 length: 16 amino acids.

Many counts were recorded for this clonotype. CDR3 nucleotides: TGCAGTGCTAGAGTTGGGTACGAGCAGTACTTC. It specifies CSARVGYEQYF. The rearrangement joins TRBV20-1 to TRBJ2-7; D uncertain. Germline V gives CDR1 DFQATT, CDR2 SNEGSKA (reference sequence). This CDR3 is built from 11 residues. With 1 base removed from V and 4 bases from J, the gap between germline ends came to 5 bases.

This clonotype has at least ten counts. The genes are TRBV2 and TRBJ2-3; D gene unclear. The V gene lost 3 bases and the J gene lost 2 bases, with 6 bases spanning the gap. Germline V CDR1 and CDR2: SNHLY, FYNNEI. The CDR3 is 13 amino acids. The CDR3 DNA reads TGTGCCAGCAGTGAGGGCCTCACAGATACGCAGTATTTT. It translates to CASSEGLTDTQYF.

This clonotype was counted only a few times. The V gene is TRBV10-3, the J gene TRBJ2-1; 8 nucleotides align to TRBD1. The J segment lost 6 bases and the V segment lost 7 bases, leaving 8 bases of the junction unmatched. In germline, CDR1 is ENHRY, CDR2 SYGVKD. There are 14 residues in the CDR3. The CDR3 spells CAINPGQAINEQFF. The CDR3 nucleotides are TGTGCCATCAACCCGGGACAGGCGATCAATGAGCAGTTCTTC.

This clonotype was found many times. The rearrangement uses TRBV5-1 and TRBJ1-4; D unclear. The germline V and J ends were trimmed by 4 bases and 7 bases, with 14 bases remaining between them. The CDR3 loop spans 14 amino acids. Germline CDR1 and CDR2: SGHRS and YFSETQ. CDR3 in amino acids: CASSPRYESEKLFF. DNA for the CDR3: TGCGCCAGCAGCCCCCGTTACGAGAGTGAAAAACTGTTTTTT.

This clonotype was seen a few times. This chain uses TRBV9 with TRBJ1-6; D gene unclear. This CDR3 contains 15 residues. Trimming cost V 4 bases and J 5 bases, with 13 bases left between them. Germline V gene data show CDR1 as SGDLS and CDR2 as YYNGEE. The CDR3 is CASSLGDSDNSPLHF. The CDR3 bases are TGTGCCAGCAGCTTGGGAGACTCGGATAATTCACCCCTCCACTTT.